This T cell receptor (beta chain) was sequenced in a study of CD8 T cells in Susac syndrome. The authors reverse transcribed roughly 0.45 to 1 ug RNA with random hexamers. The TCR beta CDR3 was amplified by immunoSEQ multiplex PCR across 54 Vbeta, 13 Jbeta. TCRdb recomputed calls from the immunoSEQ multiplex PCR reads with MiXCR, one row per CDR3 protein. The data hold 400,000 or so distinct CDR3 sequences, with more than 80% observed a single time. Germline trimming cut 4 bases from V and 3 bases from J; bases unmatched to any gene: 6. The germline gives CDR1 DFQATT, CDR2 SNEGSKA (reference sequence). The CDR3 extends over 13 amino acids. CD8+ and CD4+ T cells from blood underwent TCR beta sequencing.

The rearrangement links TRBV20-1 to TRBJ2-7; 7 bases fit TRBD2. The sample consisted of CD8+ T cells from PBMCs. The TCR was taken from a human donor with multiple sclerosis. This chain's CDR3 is CSAIGTMGYEQYF. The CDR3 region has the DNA TGCAGTGCTATCGGGACTATGGGCTACGAGCAGTACTTC.